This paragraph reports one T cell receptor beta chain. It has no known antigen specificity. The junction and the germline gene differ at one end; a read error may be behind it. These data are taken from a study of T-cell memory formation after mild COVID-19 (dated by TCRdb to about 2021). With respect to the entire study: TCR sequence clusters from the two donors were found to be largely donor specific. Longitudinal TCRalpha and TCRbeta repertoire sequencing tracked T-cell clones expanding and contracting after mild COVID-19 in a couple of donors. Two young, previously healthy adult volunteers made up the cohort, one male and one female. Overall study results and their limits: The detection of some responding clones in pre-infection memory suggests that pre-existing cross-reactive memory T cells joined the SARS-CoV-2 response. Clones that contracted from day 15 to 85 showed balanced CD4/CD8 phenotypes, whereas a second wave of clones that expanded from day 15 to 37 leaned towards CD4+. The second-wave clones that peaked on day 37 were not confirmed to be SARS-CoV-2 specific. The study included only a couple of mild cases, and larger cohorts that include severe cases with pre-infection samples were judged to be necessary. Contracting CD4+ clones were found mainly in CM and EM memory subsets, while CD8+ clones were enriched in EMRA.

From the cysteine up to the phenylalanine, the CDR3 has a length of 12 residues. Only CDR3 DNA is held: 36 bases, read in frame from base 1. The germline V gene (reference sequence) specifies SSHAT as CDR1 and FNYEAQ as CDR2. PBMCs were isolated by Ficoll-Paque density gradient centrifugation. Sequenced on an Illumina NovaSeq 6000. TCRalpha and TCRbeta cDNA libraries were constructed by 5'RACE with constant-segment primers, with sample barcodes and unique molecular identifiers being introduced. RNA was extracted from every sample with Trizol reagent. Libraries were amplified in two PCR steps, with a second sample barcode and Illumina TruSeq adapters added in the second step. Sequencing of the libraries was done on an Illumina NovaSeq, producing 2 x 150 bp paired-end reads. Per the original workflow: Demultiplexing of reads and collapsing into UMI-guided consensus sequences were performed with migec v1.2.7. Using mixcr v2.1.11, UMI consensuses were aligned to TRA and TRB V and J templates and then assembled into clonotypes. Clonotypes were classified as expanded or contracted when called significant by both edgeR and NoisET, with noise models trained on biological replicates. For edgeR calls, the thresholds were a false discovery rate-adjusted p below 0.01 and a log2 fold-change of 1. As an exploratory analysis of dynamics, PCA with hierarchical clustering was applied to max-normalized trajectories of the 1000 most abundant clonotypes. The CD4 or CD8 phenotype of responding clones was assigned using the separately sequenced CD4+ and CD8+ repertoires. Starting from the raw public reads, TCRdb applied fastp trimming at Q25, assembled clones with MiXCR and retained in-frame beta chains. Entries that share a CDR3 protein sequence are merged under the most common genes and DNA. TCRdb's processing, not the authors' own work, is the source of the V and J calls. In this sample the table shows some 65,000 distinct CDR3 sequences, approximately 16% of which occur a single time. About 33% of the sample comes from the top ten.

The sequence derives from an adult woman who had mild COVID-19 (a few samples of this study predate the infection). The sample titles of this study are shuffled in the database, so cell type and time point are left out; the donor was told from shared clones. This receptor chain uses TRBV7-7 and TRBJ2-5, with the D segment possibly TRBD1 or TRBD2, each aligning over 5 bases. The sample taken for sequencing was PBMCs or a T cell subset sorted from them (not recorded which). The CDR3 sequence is CASSRGAETQYF. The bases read TGTGCTAGCAGCCGAGGGGCCGAGACCCAGTACTTC.